The sample holds one count of the clone carrying this T cell receptor (beta chain). The antigen remains undetermined. Profiled with immunoSEQ multiplex PCR; TCRdb holds only in-frame clones, not every one. Here the sample spans about 43,000 clones, around nine tenths being singletons. The approximately 120-subject validation cohort, separate from the roughly 700-subject first cohort, included the donors. Germline CDR1 reads SNHLY; CDR2 reads FYNNEI. Trimming shortened V by 2 bases and J by 8 bases, and 10 bases separated the two germline ends. The CDR3 totals 13 residues. This record belongs to a study of cytomegalovirus exposure and HLA in healthy donors. General study points: Cytomegalovirus-associated status was assigned to roughly 160 TCR beta chains. In the roughly 110 validation repertoires, 85% to 95% of cluster scores exceeded 0, per a later analysis. In vitro assays verified that a few CMV-associated chains recognized CMV antigens specifically.

The TCR comes from a man aged 18 to 29 in good health and CMV-seronegative. The chain carries TRBV2 and TRBJ1-3; the D gene is possibly TRBD1 (6 bases). Sequenced input: PBMCs. The DNA for the CDR3 is TGTGCCAGCAGTGAAAACAGGGTTGACACCATATATTTT. It encodes CASSENRVDTIYF.